These 24 T cell receptor beta chains were sequenced from one sample in a study of blood T cell repertoires in COVID-19. Profiled with immunoSEQ multiplex PCR; TCRdb holds only in-frame clones, not every one. The repertoire has over 250,000 clones, roughly nine tenths of them found once; the top ten carry about 2.2%. Sequencing input: PBMCs or T cells enriched from blood (not recorded which). The receptors were sampled from a woman younger than 35 who had recovered from COVID-19.

This clone was detected only a few times. The rearrangement links TRBV6-5 to TRBJ1-5; D is perhaps TRBD1 (5 bases). Germline V gene sequence: CDR1 MNHEY, CDR2 SVGAGI. V lost 6 bases and J lost 2, with 8 bases in between. This CDR3 comprises 13 residues. This CDR3 is CASSTQGNQPQHF. CDR3 coding DNA: TGTGCCAGCAGCACACAGGGCAATCAGCCCCAGCATTTT.

V is TRBV7-2 and J is TRBJ1-1; TRBD1 might be the D (6 bases). This CDR3 is built from 15 residues. Trimming removed 2 bases from V and 1 base from J, with 11 bases in between. CDR1 is SGHTA and CDR2 is FQGNSA in the germline V gene. The CDR3 protein is CASSLYPGANTEAFF. The CDR3 DNA is TGTGCCAGCAGCTTATATCCAGGGGCGAACACTGAAGCTTTCTTT.

This clone was seen more than once but under ten times. The rearrangement uses TRBV18 and TRBJ1-1; a weak D match, TRBD1 (5 bases). The CDR3 extends over 14 amino acids. Trimming took off 1 base at V and 4 bases at J, with 10 bases between the two ends. Germline V gene data show CDR1 as KGHSH and CDR2 as LQKENI. The chain's CDR3 is CASSPQGLATEAFF. CDR3 coding DNA: TGTGCCAGCTCACCACAGGGGTTGGCCACTGAAGCTTTCTTT.

The genes are TRBV14 and TRBJ2-1, with a weak D call TRBD1 (6 bases). Germline-derived CDR1 and CDR2 are SGHDN and FVKESK. Between the trimmed V and J ends, which lost 1 base and 6 bases, there was a span of 13 bases. This CDR3 comprises 15 residues. The CDR3: CASSQVRTAANEQFF. As DNA, the CDR3 is TGTGCCAGCAGCCAAGTAAGGACAGCCGCCAATGAGCAGTTCTTC.

The rearrangement joins TRBV7-9 to TRBJ1-4; 9 positions match TRBD1. Germline V CDR1 and CDR2: SEHNR, FQNEAQ (reference sequence). This CDR3 is built from 14 residues. The V and J ends lost 7 bases and 7 bases, in that order; junction bases with no gene match: 7. DNA of the CDR3: TGTGCCAGCAAACAGGACAGGGGAAGTGAAAAACTGTTTTTT. Encoded protein: CASKQDRGSEKLFF.

The V and J genes are TRBV5-1 and TRBJ2-5, with 8 bases fitting TRBD2. The CDR3 runs to 15 residues. Trimming at V came to 1 base and at J to 2 bases, leaving 4 bases not matched to a gene. Germline V CDR1 and CDR2: SGHRS, YFSETQ. This CDR3 is CASSLSGGTQETQYF. The CDR3 DNA follows: TGCGCCAGCAGCTTGAGCGGGGGCACTCAAGAGACCCAGTACTTC.

This chain connects TRBV10-3 to TRBJ2-7; 13 bases align to TRBD2. Germline trimming cut 2 bases from V and 0 bases from J; bases unmatched to any gene: 4. Looked up from germline, CDR1 is ENHRY and CDR2 is SYGVKD. The length of the CDR3 is 17 residues. CDR3 in amino acids: CAISERLAGGHSYEQYF. In DNA, the CDR3 is TGTGCCATCAGTGAGAGACTAGCGGGGGGCCACTCCTACGAGCAGTACTTC.

The rearrangement uses TRBV5-4 and TRBJ2-1; 8 positions match TRBD2. From germline, CDR1 is SGHNT and CDR2 YYREEE (reference sequence). The CDR3 consists of 14 residues. V gave up 6 bases and J gave up 3 bases; unmatched junction bases: 5. The CDR3 region has the DNA TGTGCCAGCACCCGACTAGCGAACTACAATGAGCAGTTCTTC. This codes for CASTRLANYNEQFF.

The chain is built from TRBV27 and TRBJ1-6; 8 nucleotides line up with TRBD1. CDR3 length: 14 residues. Unmatched junction bases numbered 2, after V lost 3 bases and J lost 7 bases. Per the germline V gene, CDR1 is MNHEY and CDR2 is SMNVEV (reference sequence). DNA for the CDR3: TGTGCCAGCAGTTTGGGACAGGCCAATTCACCCCTCCACTTT. Protein sequence: CASSLGQANSPLHF.

The CDR3 region has the DNA TGTGCCAGCAGCCAAGAAAACGTAGGGGCGCCTTCCATCCAGCCCCAGCATTTT. This encodes CASSQENVGAPSIQPQHF. The chain carries TRBV14 and TRBJ1-5; D may be TRBD1 (5 bases). This CDR3 region has 18 residues. CDR1 SGHDN and CDR2 FVKESK come from the germline V gene. V was trimmed by 0 bases and J by 7 bases, leaving 22 bases between them. The variable domain in full, with the rest retrieved from reference TRBV14 and TRBJ1-5, is EAGVTQFPSHSVIEKGQTVTLRCDPISGHDNLYWYRRVMGKEIKFLLHFVKESKQDESGMPNNRFLAERTGGTYSTLKVQPAELEDSGVYFCASSQENVGAPSIQPQHFGDGTRLSIL.

The J gene is TRBJ2-3, the V gene TRBV7-6; perhaps TRBD1 as D (6 bases). The CDR3 is 16 amino acids. Germline lookup yields CDR1 SGHVS and CDR2 FNYEAQ. V was cut by 5 bases and J by 0 bases, with 15 bases left in between. As DNA, the CDR3 is TGTGCCAGCAGCCCGACAGGCGCTTCTAGCACAGATACGCAGTATTTT. Its translation is CASSPTGASSTDTQYF. The full variable domain, its missing parts supplied by reference TRBV7-6 and TRBJ2-3, is GAGVSQSPRYKVTKRGQDVALRCDPISGHVSLYWYRQALGQGPEFLTYFNYEAQQDKSGLPNDRFSAERPEGSISTLTIQRTEQRDSAMYRCASSPTGASSTDTQYFGPGTRLTVL.

This chain joins TRBV11-2 and TRBJ2-3; D not resolved. The CDR3 sequence is 14 residues long. V gave up 3 bases and J gave up 5 bases, with 12 bases separating them. Looked up from germline, CDR1 is SGHAT and CDR2 is FQNNGV. The chain's CDR3 is CASSFRGMVDTQYF. The DNA for the CDR3 is TGTGCCAGCAGCTTTCGAGGAATGGTAGATACGCAGTATTTT.

The chain joins TRBV2 to TRBJ1-3, with D possibly being TRBD1 (6 bases). The CDR3 totals 16 residues. The germline V gene encodes CDR1 SNHLY and CDR2 FYNNEI. Trimming took off 6 bases at V and 1 base at J, with 16 bases between the two ends. CDR3 in DNA: TGTGCCAGCAGCGTCGGGGGGCTAAGGTCTGGAAACACCATATATTTT. It is translated as CASSVGGLRSGNTIYF.

The rearrangement links TRBV9 to TRBJ1-1; D call uncertain. The CDR3 has 14 residues. Germline V gene lookup returns CDR1 SGDLS and CDR2 YYNGEE. Deletions cut 2 bases from V and 4 bases from J, with 12 bases between. The CDR3 loop is CASSVEEPGTEAFF. Written as DNA, the CDR3 is TGTGCCAGCAGCGTCGAGGAGCCGGGCACTGAAGCTTTCTTT.

The V and J genes are TRBV25-1 and TRBJ1-6; weak D call: TRBD1 (5 bases). The CDR3 sequence is 11 residues long. V shed 7 bases and J shed 14 bases, with 12 bases lying between them. CDR1 and CDR2 (germline): MGHDK, SYGVNS. Here the CDR3 reads CASTFGGTLHF. DNA for the CDR3: TGTGCCAGCACCTTCGGGGGTACCCTCCACTTT.

The rearrangement uses TRBV18 and TRBJ1-1; 7 bases match TRBD1. The V gene end was trimmed by 5 bases and the J gene end by 1 base; junction bases not matched to a gene: 7. There are 15 residues in the CDR3. Germline CDR1 KGHSH, CDR2 LQKENI. This CDR3 reads CASSSNRGTNTEAFF. CDR3 DNA: TGTGCCAGCTCATCAAACAGGGGAACGAACACTGAAGCTTTCTTT.

This clone was recorded a few times. The rearrangement joins TRBV4-2 to TRBJ1-3; 10 bases map to TRBD1. J lost 7 bases, V lost 1 base, and 4 bases had no gene match. The CDR3 spans 15 residues. From germline, CDR1 is LGHNA and CDR2 YNFKEQ. This CDR3 is CASSQATGGANTIYF. CDR3 nucleotide sequence: TGTGCCAGCAGCCAAGCGACAGGGGGCGCGAACACCATATATTTT.

The chain carries TRBV4-1 and TRBJ1-1; D remains unclear. This CDR3 spans 11 amino acids. Germline V gives CDR1 MGHRA, CDR2 YSYEKL. V lost 4 bases and J lost 3, with 3 bases in between. The CDR3 protein is CASSRDTEAFF. The CDR3 DNA follows: TGCGCCAGCAGCCGCGACACTGAAGCTTTCTTT.

The genes are TRBV12-5 and TRBJ1-2, with D hard to call. The CDR3 extends over 16 amino acids. V was trimmed by 1 base and J by 1 base, leaving 13 bases between them. Germline values: CDR1 LGHNT, CDR2 FRNRAP. The CDR3 here is CASGLETPLINYGYTF. The CDR3 nucleotides read TGTGCTAGTGGTTTGGAGACACCTCTTATTAACTATGGCTACACCTTC.

The DNA for the CDR3 is TGTGCCAGCAGTGCTGAGACTAGCGGGGGAAATGAGCAGTTCTTC. Translating it yields CASSAETSGGNEQFF. The chain employs TRBV6-4 and TRBJ2-1, with 12 bases aligning to TRBD2. CDR1 is MRHNA and CDR2 is SNTAGT in the germline V gene. V dropped 4 bases and J dropped 7; count of bases not matched to a gene: 5. The CDR3 loop spans 15 amino acids.

The chain employs TRBV5-4 and TRBJ1-6; D is possibly TRBD1 (5 bases). The CDR3 has 15 residues. Germline V gene lookup returns CDR1 SGHNT and CDR2 YYREEE (reference sequence). The V gene lost 2 bases and the J gene lost 3 bases, with 9 bases spanning the gap. The CDR3 reads CASSFGGNYNSPLHF. The CDR3, as DNA: TGTGCCAGCAGCTTCGGGGGTAACTATAATTCACCCCTCCACTTT. Full variable domain (missing parts from reference TRBV5-4 and TRBJ1-6): ETGVTQSPTHLIKTRGQQVTLRCSSQSGHNTVSWYQQALGQGPQFIFQYYREEENGRGNFPPRFSGLQFPNYSSELNVNALELDDSALYLCASSFGGNYNSPLHFGNGTRLTVT.

The CDR3 here is CASSPGTGQGWSTANEKLFF. CDR3 nucleotide sequence: TGTGCCAGCTCACCTGGAACGGGACAGGGATGGAGTACGGCTAATGAAAAACTGTTTTTT. The rearrangement links TRBV18 to TRBJ1-4; 9 bases fit TRBD1. The germline V gene encodes CDR1 KGHSH and CDR2 LQKENI. J lost 3 bases, V lost 3 bases, and 17 bases had no gene match. The CDR3 has 20 residues.

V gene TRBV28 combines with J gene TRBJ1-6, with TRBD1 identical over 7 bases. The germline gives CDR1 MDHEN, CDR2 SYDVKM. The V and J ends lost 7 bases and 7 bases, in that order; junction bases with no gene match: 13. The CDR3 loop spans 16 amino acids. The CDR3 DNA is TGTGCCAGCAAACCTCAGGTTGCAGGGGGGAATTCACCCCTCCACTTT. Protein product: CASKPQVAGGNSPLHF.

This chain connects TRBV5-6 to TRBJ2-7; D perhaps matches TRBD1 (5 bases). CDR3 length: 12 residues. The V gene's germline CDR1 is SGHDT and CDR2 YYEEEE. The V gene lost 3 bases and the J gene lost 3 bases, with 7 bases spanning the gap. This CDR3 is CASSYQGYEQYF. CDR3 nucleotides: TGTGCCAGCAGCTACCAGGGCTACGAGCAGTACTTC.